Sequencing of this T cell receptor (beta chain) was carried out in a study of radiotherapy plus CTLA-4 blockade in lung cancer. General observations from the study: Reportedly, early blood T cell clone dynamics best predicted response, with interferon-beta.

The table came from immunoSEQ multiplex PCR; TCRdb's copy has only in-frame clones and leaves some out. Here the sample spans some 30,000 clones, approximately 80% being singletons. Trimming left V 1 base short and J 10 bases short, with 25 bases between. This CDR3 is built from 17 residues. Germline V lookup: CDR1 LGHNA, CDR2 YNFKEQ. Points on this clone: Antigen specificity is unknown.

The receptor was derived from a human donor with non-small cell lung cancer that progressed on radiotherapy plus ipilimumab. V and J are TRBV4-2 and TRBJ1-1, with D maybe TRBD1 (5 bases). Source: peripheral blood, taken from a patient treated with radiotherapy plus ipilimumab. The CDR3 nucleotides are TGTGCCAGCAGCCAAGGCCTCGGGGGACGGGGCAGACTCGGAGCTTTCTTT. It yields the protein CASSQGLGGRGRLGAFF.